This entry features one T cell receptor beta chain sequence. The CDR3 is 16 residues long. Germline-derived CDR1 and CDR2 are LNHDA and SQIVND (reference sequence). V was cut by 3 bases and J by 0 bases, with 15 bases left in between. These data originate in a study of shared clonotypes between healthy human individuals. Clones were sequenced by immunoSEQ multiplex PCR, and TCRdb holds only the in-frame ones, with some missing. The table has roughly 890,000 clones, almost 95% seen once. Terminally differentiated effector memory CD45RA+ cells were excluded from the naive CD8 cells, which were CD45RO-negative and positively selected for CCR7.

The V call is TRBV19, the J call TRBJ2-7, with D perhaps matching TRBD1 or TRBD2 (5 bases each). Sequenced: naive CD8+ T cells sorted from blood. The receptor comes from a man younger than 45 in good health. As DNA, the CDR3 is TGTGCCAGTAGTATTACCTCGGGGCAGATCTCCTACGAGCAGTACTTC. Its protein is CASSITSGQISYEQYF.